This T cell receptor beta chain was sequenced in a study of T cell changes during pregnancy in multiple sclerosis. Sequencing used immunoSEQ multiplex PCR; TCRdb keeps in-frame clones, though not all of them. The sample yields fewer than 80,000 clones, over 80% seen once. The CDR3 runs 15 residues. The trim removed 3 bases at V and 6 bases at J, leaving 8 bases unmatched. Germline loops: CDR1 SGDLS, CDR2 YYNGEE. The sample was peripheral blood, taken in the third trimester of pregnancy. This clonotype originated in a female donor in good health, enrolled as a control in a pregnancy study. The V and J genes are TRBV9 and TRBJ2-2; 7 bases line up with TRBD2. The CDR3 DNA is TGTGCCAGCAGCGCCCCCGGGAGGAATGCCGGGGAGCTGTTTTTT. Protein product: CASSAPGRNAGELFF.